The present entry profiles one T cell receptor (beta chain) with its context. This specimen belongs to a study of identical twins. A single record per CDR3 protein comes from TCRdb applying MiXCR to the 5' RACE reads. This sample carries approximately 500,000 distinct CDR3 sequences, around 24% of them seen once, and the ten largest clones take just under 3%. The CDR3 consists of 12 residues. Trimming took 4 bases from V and 10 from J, leaving 11 bases between them. CDR1 MNHEY and CDR2 SVGAGI come from the germline V gene. These records were also assigned to another study, of T cells expressing NK-cell markers. This second report adds: Restriction of sorting to alpha-beta TCR T cells was accomplished in several experiments using an anti-gamma-delta TCR antibody. In a handful of donors, dominant NKG2C+ clonotypes were roughly 1.0-8% of CD8+ T cells.

The receptor comes from a woman under 30 in good health. J is TRBJ2-1 and V is TRBV6-5; tentatively, D is TRBD1 (5 bases). The sample was CD4+ T cells sorted from blood. For the CDR3, the DNA is TGTGCCAGCAGTTCTCCTCCAGGGGAGCAGTTCTTC. This translates into CASSSPPGEQFF.